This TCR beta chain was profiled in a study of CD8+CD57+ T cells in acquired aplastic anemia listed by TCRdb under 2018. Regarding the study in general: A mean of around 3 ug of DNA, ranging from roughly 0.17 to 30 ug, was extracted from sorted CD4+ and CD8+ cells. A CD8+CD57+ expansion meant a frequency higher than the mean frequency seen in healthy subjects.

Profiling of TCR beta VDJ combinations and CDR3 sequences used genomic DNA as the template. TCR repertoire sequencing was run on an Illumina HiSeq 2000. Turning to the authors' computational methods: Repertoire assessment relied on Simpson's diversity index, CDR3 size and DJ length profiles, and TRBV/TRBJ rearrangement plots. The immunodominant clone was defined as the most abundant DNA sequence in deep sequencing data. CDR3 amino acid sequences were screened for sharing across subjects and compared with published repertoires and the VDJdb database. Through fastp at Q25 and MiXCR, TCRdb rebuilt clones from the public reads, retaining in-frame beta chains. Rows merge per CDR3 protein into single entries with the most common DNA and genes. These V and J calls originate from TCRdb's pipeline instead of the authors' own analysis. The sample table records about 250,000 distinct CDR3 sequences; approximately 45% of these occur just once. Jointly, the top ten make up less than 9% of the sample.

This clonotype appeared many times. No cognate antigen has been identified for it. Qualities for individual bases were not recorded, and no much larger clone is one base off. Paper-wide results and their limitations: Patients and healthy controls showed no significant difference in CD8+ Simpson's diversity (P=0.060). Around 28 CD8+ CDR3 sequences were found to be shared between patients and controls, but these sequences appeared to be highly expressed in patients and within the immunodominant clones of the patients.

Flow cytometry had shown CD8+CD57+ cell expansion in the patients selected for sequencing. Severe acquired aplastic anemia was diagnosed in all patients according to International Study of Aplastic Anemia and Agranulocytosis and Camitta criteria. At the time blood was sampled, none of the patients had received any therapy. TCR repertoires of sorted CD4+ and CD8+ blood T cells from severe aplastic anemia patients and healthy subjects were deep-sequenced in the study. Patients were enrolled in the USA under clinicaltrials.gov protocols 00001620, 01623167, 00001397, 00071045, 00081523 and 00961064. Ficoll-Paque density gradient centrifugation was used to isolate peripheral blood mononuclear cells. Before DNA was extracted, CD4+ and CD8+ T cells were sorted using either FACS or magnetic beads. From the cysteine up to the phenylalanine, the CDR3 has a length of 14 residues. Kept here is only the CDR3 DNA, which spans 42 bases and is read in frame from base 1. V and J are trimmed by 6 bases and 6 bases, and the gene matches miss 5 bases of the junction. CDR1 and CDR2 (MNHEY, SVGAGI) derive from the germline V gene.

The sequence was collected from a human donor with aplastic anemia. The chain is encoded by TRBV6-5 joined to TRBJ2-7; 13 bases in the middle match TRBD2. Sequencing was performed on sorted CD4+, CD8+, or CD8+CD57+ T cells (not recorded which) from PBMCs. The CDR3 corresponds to CASSRLAGGLEQYF. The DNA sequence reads TGTGCCAGCAGCCGACTAGCGGGAGGCCTCGAGCAGTACTTC.